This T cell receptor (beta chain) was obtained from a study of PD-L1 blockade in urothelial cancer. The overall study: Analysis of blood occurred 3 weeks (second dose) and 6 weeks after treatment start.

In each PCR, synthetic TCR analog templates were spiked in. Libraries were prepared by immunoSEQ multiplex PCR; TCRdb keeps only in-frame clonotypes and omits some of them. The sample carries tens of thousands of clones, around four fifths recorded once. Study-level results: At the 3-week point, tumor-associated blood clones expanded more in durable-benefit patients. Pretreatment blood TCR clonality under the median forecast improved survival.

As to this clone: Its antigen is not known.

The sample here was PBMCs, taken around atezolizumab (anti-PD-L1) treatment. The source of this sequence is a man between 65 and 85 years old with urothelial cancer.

The DNA of the CDR3 is TGTGCCAGCAGCCTAGGGACTAGCAGCTACTACGAGCAGTACTTC. It is translated as CASSLGTSSYYEQYF. The rearrangement joins TRBV5-4 to TRBJ2-7; 9 bases align to TRBD2. Germline V gives CDR1 SGHNT, CDR2 YYREEE (reference sequence). With 4 bases clipped from V and 3 bases from J, the junction kept 8 bases outside the gene matches. The CDR3 spans 15 residues.